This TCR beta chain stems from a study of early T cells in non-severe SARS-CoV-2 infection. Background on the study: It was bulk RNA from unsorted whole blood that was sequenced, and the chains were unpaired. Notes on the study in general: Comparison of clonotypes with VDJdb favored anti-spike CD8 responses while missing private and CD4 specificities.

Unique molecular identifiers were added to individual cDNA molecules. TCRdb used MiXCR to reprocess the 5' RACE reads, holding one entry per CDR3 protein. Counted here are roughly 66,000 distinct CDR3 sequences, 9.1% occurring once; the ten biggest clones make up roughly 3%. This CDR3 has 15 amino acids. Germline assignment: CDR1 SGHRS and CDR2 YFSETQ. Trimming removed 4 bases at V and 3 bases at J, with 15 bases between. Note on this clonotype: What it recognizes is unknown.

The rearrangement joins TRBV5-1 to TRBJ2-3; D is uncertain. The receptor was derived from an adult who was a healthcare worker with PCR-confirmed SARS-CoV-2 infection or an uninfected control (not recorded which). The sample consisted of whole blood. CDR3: CASSTTGVRTDTQYF. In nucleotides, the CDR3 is TGCGCCAGCAGCACGACGGGCGTTAGAACAGATACGCAGTATTTT.